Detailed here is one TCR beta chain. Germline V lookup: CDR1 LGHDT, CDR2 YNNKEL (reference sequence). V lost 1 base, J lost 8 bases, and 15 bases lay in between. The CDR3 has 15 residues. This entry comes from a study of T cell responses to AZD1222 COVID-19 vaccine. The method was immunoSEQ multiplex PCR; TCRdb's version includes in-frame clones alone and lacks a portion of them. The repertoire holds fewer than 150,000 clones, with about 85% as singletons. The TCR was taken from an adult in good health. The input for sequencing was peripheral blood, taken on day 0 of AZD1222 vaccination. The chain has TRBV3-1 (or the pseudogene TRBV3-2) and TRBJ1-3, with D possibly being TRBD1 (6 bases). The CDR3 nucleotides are TGTGCCAGCAGCCAAGCCTTCGGACAGAGGGACACCATATATTTT. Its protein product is CASSQAFGQRDTIYF.